One T cell receptor (beta chain) is described in this entry. The entry originates in a study of blood T cell repertoires in COVID-19. The cohort comprised adults aged roughly 18 to 95 years residing in 20 to 30 US areas. The recovered donors of Cohort 3 showed two negative PCRs, clearance, or symptom resolution. The CDR3 is made up of 13 amino acids. Method: immunoSEQ multiplex PCR; TCRdb's copy keeps in-frame clones and lacks some. The sample holds about 220,000 clones, roughly 84% seen once. This chain connects TRBV21-1 to TRBJ2-5; no DNA check was done on the table's D call, TRBD2. TRBV21-1 is shown as a pseudogene. The sequence derives from a woman aged 35 to 49 who had recovered from COVID-19. The sequencing sample was made of PBMCs or T cells enriched from blood (not recorded which). The CDR3 DNA is TGTGCCAGCCTACATAGCGACCAAGAGACCCAGTACTTC. Translating gives CASLHSDQETQYF.